The clone carrying this T cell receptor beta chain was counted between two and nine times. Its antigen is not known. Specified treatment: oral pan-JAK inhibitor, 5-10 mg twice daily. These data are taken from a study of CD8+ T cells in alopecia areata. Study background: The share of scalp area affected provided the severity score for treated patients.

Broader study findings: Expanded CD8+ clones among the top 100, as well as scalp clonality, were significantly decreased by tofacitinib. Normal scalp had lower clonality than lesional scalp, with alopecia totalis/universalis lesions showing this most strongly.

From germline, CDR1 is MGHDK and CDR2 SYGVNS. This CDR3 is 14 amino acids long. The V segment lost 2 bases and the J segment 5 bases; nucleotides outside the gene matches: 4. Extracted RNA was reverse transcribed, and the resulting cDNA served as sequencing template. Using immunoSEQ multiplex PCR, the repertoire was profiled, and TCRdb retains in-frame clones only, with some absent. The sample comprises around 200,000 clones, 60% of which are singletons, and around 0.7% rests with the top ten. V and J are TRBV25-1 and TRBJ2-5, with 8 bases fitting TRBD1. Sample: CD4+ T cells sorted from blood, taken at week 4, from a patient treated with tofacitinib. This TCR was sampled from a human donor with alopecia areata. CDR3 protein: CASSEIRDRETQYF. The DNA for the CDR3 is TGTGCCAGCAGTGAAATCCGGGACAGGGAGACCCAGTACTTC.